The 22 T cell receptor beta chains below come from one sample, sequenced in a study of T cell responses to AZD1222 COVID-19 vaccine. The data were produced by immunoSEQ multiplex PCR, yet TCRdb's version contains in-frame clones alone and is incomplete. The data show 140,000 or so clones, roughly 90% seen once. Source: peripheral blood, taken 28 days after the second AZD1222 dose. The receptors were gathered from an adult who received the AZD1222 COVID-19 vaccine.

The rearrangement uses TRBV10-1 and TRBJ1-2, with 7 bases identical to TRBD1. V gave up 6 bases and J gave up 2 bases; unmatched junction bases: 3. The CDR3 sequence is 13 residues long. CDR1 WNHNN and CDR2 SYGVQD come from the germline V gene (reference sequence). CDR3 protein: CASSDRENYGYTF. As DNA, the CDR3 is TGCGCCAGCAGCGACAGGGAGAACTATGGCTACACCTTC.

V gene TRBV24-1 combines with J gene TRBJ2-3; D call uncertain. Germline-derived CDR1 and CDR2 are KGHDR and SFDVKD. This CDR3 comprises 12 residues. The V and J ends lost 7 bases and 2 bases respectively, with 6 bases between them. The CDR3 loop reads CATSENTDTQYF. CDR3 DNA: TGTGCCACCAGCGAGAACACAGATACGCAGTATTTT.

The rearrangement uses TRBV19 and TRBJ2-1, with D possibly being TRBD1 (6 bases). Germline V gene data show CDR1 as LNHDA and CDR2 as SQIVND (reference sequence). This CDR3 is built from 16 residues. Trimming removed 7 bases at V and 0 bases at J, with 16 bases between. Here the CDR3 reads CASKSRTASSYNEQFF. The CDR3 DNA is TGTGCCAGTAAGTCTCGGACAGCGAGCTCCTACAATGAGCAGTTCTTC.

The chain couples TRBV7-2 to TRBJ2-1; 9 nucleotides align to TRBD1. The CDR3 runs to 15 residues. In germline, CDR1 is SGHTA, CDR2 FQGNSA. Trimming took 4 bases from V and 2 from J; bases not matched to a gene: 3. The DNA of the CDR3 is TGTGCCAGCAGCTCGGGACAGGGAACCTACAATGAGCAGTTCTTC. Protein product: CASSSGQGTYNEQFF. Full variable domain (outside the CDR3, taken from reference TRBV7-2 and TRBJ2-1): GAGVSQSPSNKVTEKGKDVELRCDPISGHTALYWYRQSLGQGLEFLIYFQGNSAPDKSGLPSDRFSAERTGGSVSTLTIQRTQQEDSAVYLCASSSGQGTYNEQFFGPGTRLTVL.

The chain employs TRBV6-5 and TRBJ2-3, with TRBD2 matching over 7 bases. The germline gives CDR1 MNHEY, CDR2 SVGAGI. The CDR3 is 15 residues long. The ends lost 4 bases at V and 1 base at J; junction bases unmatched: 5. CDR3 DNA: TGTGCCAGCAGTTTCCAGCGGGGAGGCACAGATACGCAGTATTTT. It specifies CASSFQRGGTDTQYF.

The gene calls are TRBV7-2 and TRBJ1-6; D gene uncertain. The CDR3 spans 12 residues. Germline assignment: CDR1 SGHTA and CDR2 FQGNSA. Deletions cut 5 bases from V and 8 bases from J, with 7 bases between. CDR3 coding DNA: TGTGCCAGCAGCCTCACGTATTCACCCCTCCACTTT. Translated: CASSLTYSPLHF.

This clone has a handful of counts. The rearrangement joins TRBV7-6 to TRBJ1-3, with TRBD1 matching 8 bases. Trimming cost V 2 bases and J 1 base; bases outside gene matches: 4. The germline V gene has CDR1 SGHVS and CDR2 FNYEAQ. The CDR3 covers 16 residues. CDR3 loop: CASSLRNRGSGNTIYF. CDR3 coding DNA: TGTGCCAGCAGCTTAAGGAACAGGGGGTCTGGAAACACCATATATTTT.

The CDR3 sequence: CASSRNSLGGPGYTF. CDR3 nucleotides: TGTGCCAGCAGCCGCAACTCACTTGGTGGGCCCGGCTACACCTTC. The rearrangement joins TRBV3-1 (or the pseudogene TRBV3-2) to TRBJ1-2; D ambiguous. The CDR3 is 15 amino acids. The V and J ends lost 4 bases and 8 bases respectively, with 20 bases between them. Germline values: CDR1 LGHDT, CDR2 YNNKEL (reference sequence).

The chain is built from TRBV11-3 and TRBJ2-1; possible D gene TRBD2, 6 bases. Trimming removed 5 bases from V and 4 bases from J, with 15 bases in between. Per the germline V gene, CDR1 is SGHNT and CDR2 is YENEEA. This CDR3 is built from 15 residues. For the CDR3, the DNA is TGTGCCAGCAGCATTAACGGGAGAGTTTACAATGAGCAGTTCTTC. It specifies CASSINGRVYNEQFF.

This chain uses TRBV2 with TRBJ1-1; D not certain. Trimming shortened V by 5 bases and J by 10 bases, and 11 bases separated the two germline ends. Germline V gives CDR1 SNHLY, CDR2 FYNNEI. The CDR3 is 11 residues long. CDR3 sequence reads: CASSPGEGAFF. DNA of the CDR3: TGTGCCAGCAGTCCTGGTGAGGGAGCTTTCTTT.

The chain joins TRBV19 to TRBJ1-2; possibly TRBD1 for D (6 bases). This CDR3 is built from 15 residues. Between the trimmed V and J ends, which lost 6 bases and 0 bases, there was a span of 14 bases. CDR1 LNHDA and CDR2 SQIVND come from the germline V gene (reference sequence). CDR3 loop: CASRPAGTSNYGYTF. CDR3 sequence (DNA): TGTGCCAGTAGACCCGCCGGGACATCTAACTATGGCTACACCTTC.

This chain joins TRBV21-1 and TRBJ2-7; TRBD1 is taken as the D call from the table, unchecked against the DNA. TRBV21-1 is a pseudogene locus. The CDR3 covers 16 residues. The CDR3 sequence: CASSKDWTGRGHEQYF. In DNA form, the CDR3 reads TGTGCCAGCAGCAAGGACTGGACAGGACGCGGCCACGAGCAGTACTTC.

This clone is a singleton in its sample. The genes are TRBV2 and TRBJ1-6, with 9 bases matching TRBD1. This CDR3 has 21 residues. V was clipped by 5 bases and J by 3 bases; unmatched bases: 20. Germline V CDR1 and CDR2: SNHLY, FYNNEI. The CDR3 is CASSPGTGTRRPPNYNSPLHF. In nucleotides, the CDR3 is TGTGCCAGCAGTCCCGGGACAGGGACACGACGACCTCCGAACTATAATTCACCCCTCCACTTT.

The rearrangement links TRBV11-2 to TRBJ2-7; either TRBD1 or TRBD2 may fit D (5 bases each). The V gene's germline CDR1 is SGHAT and CDR2 FQNNGV. The CDR3 runs to 17 residues. Deletions cut 1 base from V and 3 bases from J, with 19 bases between. CDR3 coding DNA: TGTGCCAGCAGCTTAGTCCCCCGGGGCAGGTTTAACTACGAGCAGTACTTC. It encodes CASSLVPRGRFNYEQYF. The full variable domain, rest sourced from reference TRBV11-2 and TRBJ2-7, is EAGVAQSPRYKIIEKRQSVAFWCNPISGHATLYWYQQILGQGPKLLIQFQNNGVVDDSQLPKDRFSAERLKGVDSTLKIQPAKLEDSAVYLCASSLVPRGRFNYEQYFGPGTRLTVT.

This chain connects TRBV5-1 to TRBJ1-1; possible D gene TRBD1, 5 bases. The CDR3 has 15 residues. Germline CDR1 and CDR2: SGHRS and YFSETQ. The V and J ends lost 1 base and 5 bases respectively, with 15 bases between them. This CDR3 is CASSLIKGGGTEAFF. CDR3 nucleotide sequence: TGCGCCAGCAGCTTGATAAAGGGTGGGGGGACTGAAGCTTTCTTT.

This clone came up a few times. The chain joins TRBV11-3 to TRBJ2-7; TRBD1 matches at 12 bases. Germline CDR1 is SGHNT and CDR2 is YENEEA. This CDR3 spans 14 amino acids. V trimming: 5 bases; J trimming: 7 bases; junction bases outside the gene matches: 6. The CDR3 DNA sequence: TGTGCCAGCAGCCTGGGACAGGGGGCAAGGGAGCAGTACTTC. Its protein product is CASSLGQGAREQYF. The full variable domain, its missing parts supplied by reference TRBV11-3 and TRBJ2-7, is EAGVVQSPRYKIIEKKQPVAFWCNPISGHNTLYWYLQNLGQGPELLIRYENEEAVDDSQLPKDRFSAERLKGVDSTLKIQPAELGDSAVYLCASSLGQGAREQYFGPGTRLTVT.

V is TRBV2 and J is TRBJ2-1; D is undetermined. The CDR3 has 14 residues. The ends were cut back, 4 bases at V and 4 bases at J, with 11 bases in the middle. CDR1 is SNHLY, CDR2 FYNNEI, per germline. CDR3 DNA: TGTGCCAGCAGTGGGTACAGAACATACAATGAGCAGTTCTTC. Residues: CASSGYRTYNEQFF. Based on the CDR3 plus reference TRBV2 and TRBJ2-1, the full variable domain is EPEVTQTPSHQVTQMGQEVILRCVPISNHLYFYWYRQILGQKVEFLVSFYNNEISEKSEIFDDQFSVERPDGSNFTLKIRSTKLEDSAMYFCASSGYRTYNEQFFGPGTRLTVL.

The chain couples TRBV24-1 to TRBJ2-1; a possible D gene is TRBD2 (6 bases). V lost 5 bases, J lost 5 bases, and 18 bases lay in between. The CDR3 has 16 amino acids. The germline V gene encodes CDR1 KGHDR and CDR2 SFDVKD. The CDR3 is CATSGDRGTHDNEQFF. DNA of the CDR3: TGTGCCACCAGTGGTGACCGCGGGACTCATGACAATGAGCAGTTCTTC.

This chain joins TRBV7-9 and TRBJ2-7, with D perhaps TRBD1 or TRBD2 (6 bases each). Germline V gives CDR1 SEHNR, CDR2 FQNEAQ (reference sequence). The CDR3 is 15 residues long. Between the trimmed V and J ends, which lost 5 bases and 0 bases, there was a span of 14 bases. CDR3 coding DNA: TGTGCCAGCAGCCCCCCCGGGGGCGGCTCCTACGAGCAGTACTTC. Translated, it gives CASSPPGGGSYEQYF.

V usage is TRBV9 and J usage is TRBJ2-3, with D perhaps matching TRBD2 (6 bases). V was pared by 0 bases and J by 1 base, with 6 bases between. This CDR3 contains 14 residues. Germline CDR1 reads SGDLS; CDR2 reads YYNGEE. This CDR3 is CASSVASGTDTQYF. CDR3 nucleotide sequence: TGTGCCAGCAGCGTAGCTAGCGGCACAGATACGCAGTATTTT.

The V and J genes are TRBV19 and TRBJ2-1; no definite D call. Germline assignment: CDR1 LNHDA and CDR2 SQIVND (reference sequence). Trimming left V 7 bases short and J 3 bases short, with 4 bases between. The CDR3 runs 11 residues. CDR3 residues: CASTYYNEQFF. Here the CDR3 DNA reads TGTGCCAGTACATACTACAATGAGCAGTTCTTC.

This rearrangement joins TRBV12-3 or TRBV12-4 to TRBJ2-7, with D unclear. CDR3 length: 12 amino acids. V was clipped by 0 bases and J by 4 bases, with 4 bases between them. The CDR3 DNA sequence: TGTGCCAGCAGTTTAGCGGTTTACGAGCAGTACTTC. Translating gives CASSLAVYEQYF.